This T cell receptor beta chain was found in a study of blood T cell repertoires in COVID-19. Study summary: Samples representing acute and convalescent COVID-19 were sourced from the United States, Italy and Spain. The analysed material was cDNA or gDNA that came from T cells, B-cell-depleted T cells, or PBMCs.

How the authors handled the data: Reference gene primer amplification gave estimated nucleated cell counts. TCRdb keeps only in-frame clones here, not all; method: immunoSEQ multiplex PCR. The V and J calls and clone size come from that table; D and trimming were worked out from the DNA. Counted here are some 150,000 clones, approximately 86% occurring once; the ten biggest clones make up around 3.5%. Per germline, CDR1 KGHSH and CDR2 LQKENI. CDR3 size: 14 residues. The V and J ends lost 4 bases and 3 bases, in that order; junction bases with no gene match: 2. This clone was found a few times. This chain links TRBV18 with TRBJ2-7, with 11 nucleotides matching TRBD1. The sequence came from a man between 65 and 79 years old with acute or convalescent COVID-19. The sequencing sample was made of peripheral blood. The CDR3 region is CASSQDRGLYEQYF. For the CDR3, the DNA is TGTGCCAGCTCACAGGACAGGGGGCTCTACGAGCAGTACTTC.